What follows is one T cell receptor (beta chain) and its context. The antigen remains unidentified. This record comes from a study of cytomegalovirus exposure and HLA in healthy donors. This PCR relied on a set of 60 Vbeta primers and 13 Jbeta primers. Original methodology: A later analysis tallied 80 million to 100 million unique TCR beta chains, roughly 11 million of them shared. The protocol was immunoSEQ multiplex PCR, while the TCRdb copy is restricted to in-frame clones and leaves out a portion. V, J and clone size are those of that table, while D and trimming were read from the DNA. Among tens of thousands of clones listed, 70% to 75% were seen once. Study observations and caveats: CMV antigen specificity of three CMV-associated chains was confirmed in vitro. In a later analysis, most CMV-associated TCR beta chains appeared HLA-restricted.

CDR1 and CDR2 (germline): SEHNR, FQNEAQ (reference sequence). The germline V and J ends were trimmed by 1 base and 2 bases, with 5 bases remaining between them. This CDR3 is built from 14 residues. This chain joins TRBV7-9 and TRBJ2-2; D gene ambiguous. This receptor was taken from a man younger than 45 in good health and CMV-seropositive. Sequencing input: PBMCs. The CDR3 spells CASSLGLNTGELFF. In nucleotides, the CDR3 is TGTGCCAGCAGCTTAGGACTTAACACCGGGGAGCTGTTTTTT. Full variable domain (remainder filled in from reference TRBV7-9 and TRBJ2-2): DTGVSQNPRHKITKRGQNVTFRCDPISEHNRLYWYRQTLGQGPEFLTYFQNEAQLEKSRLLSDRFSAERPKGSFSTLEIQRTEQGDSAMYLCASSLGLNTGELFFGEGSRLTVL.